A selection of T cell receptor beta chains follows, all from one sample in a study of blood T cell repertoires in COVID-19. Sequencing used immunoSEQ multiplex PCR; TCRdb keeps in-frame clones, though not all of them. The sample lists more than 65,000 clones, roughly 87% occurring once. Specimen: peripheral blood. These receptors were taken from a man aged 50 or older with active COVID-19. The CDR3 runs from the conserved cysteine through the conserved F or W. A D gene is named only where the DNA matches it firmly. Clone size is shown for a subset of rows, as once, few, many or a class of expanded clone.

CDR3: CAWKVSGRSSYEQYF
DNA: TGTGCCTGGAAGGTCAGCGGGAGGAGCTCCTACGAGCAGTACTTC
J: TRBJ2-7
size: once
V: TRBV30
D: TRBD2

CDR3: CASSPRTGGNSPLHF
DNA: TGTGCCAGCAGCCCAAGGACAGGGGGTAATTCACCCCTCCACTTT
J: TRBJ1-6
size: .
V: TRBV7-2
D: TRBD1

CDR3: CASFASGTYNEQFF
DNA: TGTGCCAGCTTTGCTAGCGGGACCTACAATGAGCAGTTCTTC
J: TRBJ2-1
size: .
V: TRBV6-5
D: TRBD2

CDR3: CASYAGGRENYEQYF
DNA: TGTGCCAGCTATGCCGGGGGGCGGGAGAACTACGAGCAGTACTTC
J: TRBJ2-7
size: .
V: TRBV28
D: .

CDR3: CASSQAQGMETQYF
DNA: TGCGCCAGCAGCCAAGCCCAGGGGATGGAGACCCAGTACTTC
J: TRBJ2-5
size: once
V: TRBV4-3
D: .

CDR3: CATSRDPGGANEQYF
DNA: TGTGCCACCAGCAGAGATCCGGGGGGGGCGAACGAGCAGTACTTC
J: TRBJ2-7
size: .
V: TRBV15
D: TRBD2

CDR3: CASSITGTGGTDTQYF
DNA: TGTGCCAGTAGTATTACCGGGACAGGGGGCACAGATACGCAGTATTTT
J: TRBJ2-3
size: .
V: TRBV19
D: TRBD1

CDR3: CAISVGGQNTEAFF
DNA: TGTGCCATCAGTGTAGGGGGCCAGAACACTGAAGCTTTCTTT
J: TRBJ1-1
size: .
V: TRBV10-3
D: TRBD1

CDR3: CASSYSSSLDTQYF
DNA: TGTGCCAGCAGTTACTCGTCTAGCCTAGATACGCAGTATTTT
J: TRBJ2-3
size: once
V: TRBV6-5
D: .

CDR3: CASSKKWGSGNTIYF
DNA: TGTGCCAGCAGCAAAAAGTGGGGCTCGGGAAACACCATATATTTT
J: TRBJ1-3
size: .
V: TRBV3-1/TRBV3-2
D: .

CDR3: CAIGGVSWDTQYF
DNA: TGTGCCATCGGGGGGGTTTCCTGGGATACGCAGTATTTT
J: TRBJ2-3
size: once
V: TRBV28
D: TRBD2

CDR3: CASSSGQGTQPQHF
DNA: TGTGCCAGCAGCTCGGGACAGGGTACCCAGCCCCAGCATTTT
J: TRBJ1-5
size: .
V: TRBV5-5
D: TRBD1

CDR3: CASTQTGGGYGYTF
DNA: TGTGCCAGTACCCAAACAGGGGGCGGCTATGGCTACACCTTC
J: TRBJ1-2
size: .
V: TRBV19
D: TRBD1

CDR3: CASSQEGTSGTTDTQYF
DNA: TGTGCCAGCAGCCAGGAAGGGACTAGCGGAACCACAGATACGCAGTATTTT
J: TRBJ2-3
size: .
V: TRBV4-2
D: TRBD2

CDR3: CASSLSQPGQGDGYTF
DNA: TGTGCCAGCTCCCTAAGTCAACCGGGACAGGGAGATGGCTACACCTTC
J: TRBJ1-2
size: .
V: TRBV18
D: TRBD1

CDR3: CASSPPTSGRANSEQYF
DNA: TGTGCCAGCTCACCACCCACTAGCGGGAGGGCAAATAGTGAGCAGTACTTC
J: TRBJ2-7
size: .
V: TRBV18
D: TRBD2

CDR3: CASSPRTGGSYNEQFF
DNA: TGTGCCAGCAGCCCAAGGACAGGGGGCTCCTACAATGAGCAGTTCTTC
J: TRBJ2-1
size: .
V: TRBV5-4
D: TRBD1

CDR3: CASSVQQGGSNQPQHF
DNA: TGTGCCAGTAGTGTCCAACAGGGCGGGAGCAATCAGCCCCAGCATTTT
J: TRBJ1-5
size: .
V: TRBV19
D: .

CDR3: CASSFSGSSYEQYF
DNA: TGTGCCAGCAGCTTTAGCGGGTCCTCCTACGAGCAGTACTTC
J: TRBJ2-7
size: .
V: TRBV13
D: TRBD2

CDR3: CASSEKGLAGGVHEQFF
DNA: TGCGCCAGCAGTGAAAAGGGACTAGCGGGAGGGGTACATGAGCAGTTCTTC
J: TRBJ2-1
size: .
V: TRBV10-1
D: TRBD2

CDR3: CATSDSLRLAGTDTQYF
DNA: TGTGCCACCAGTGATTCCCTTAGACTAGCAGGCACAGATACGCAGTATTTT
J: TRBJ2-3
size: .
V: TRBV24-1
D: TRBD2

CDR3: CASSLASRQGYTF
DNA: TGTGCCAGCAGCTTAGCGAGCCGACAAGGCTACACCTTC
J: TRBJ1-2
size: .
V: TRBV7-2
D: .

CDR3: CASSPPRGRFSSYEQYF
DNA: TGTGCCAGCAGTCCTCCGCGGGGCCGATTCTCTTCCTACGAGCAGTACTTC
J: TRBJ2-7
size: .
V: TRBV27
D: .

CDR3: CASSAADTSYNEQFF
DNA: TGTGCCAGCAGCGCCGCGGACACCTCCTACAATGAGCAGTTCTTC
J: TRBJ2-1
size: .
V: TRBV7-7
D: .

CDR3: CASSQVGGSWGAFF
DNA: TGCGCCAGCAGCCAAGTTGGAGGGAGTTGGGGAGCTTTCTTT
J: TRBJ1-1
size: .
V: TRBV4-1
D: .

CDR3: CASSLRPPPQETQYF
DNA: TGTGCCAGCAGCTTGAGGCCGCCCCCCCAGGAGACCCAGTACTTC
J: TRBJ2-5
size: .
V: TRBV7-8
D: .